The clone carrying this TCR beta chain was counted once. This sample stems from a study of blood T cell repertoires in COVID-19. Measured with immunoSEQ multiplex PCR; TCRdb has only the in-frame clones, and not every one. The table has 200,000 to 300,000 clones, about nine tenths seen once; the top ten hold 0.83%. Losses at the gene ends were 4 bases for V and 5 bases for J; bases not matched to a gene: 11. The CDR3 runs 16 residues. In germline, CDR1 is SGHRS, CDR2 YFSETQ. The chain combines TRBV5-1 with TRBJ2-2; 7 bases line up with TRBD1. The TCR sequence derives from a man aged 25-45 years with COVID-19, enrolled during active disease. The sequenced sample was peripheral blood. The CDR3 is CASSPDRGGGTGELFF. The CDR3 DNA follows: TGCGCCAGCAGCCCTGACCGAGGGGGCGGTACCGGGGAGCTGTTTTTT.